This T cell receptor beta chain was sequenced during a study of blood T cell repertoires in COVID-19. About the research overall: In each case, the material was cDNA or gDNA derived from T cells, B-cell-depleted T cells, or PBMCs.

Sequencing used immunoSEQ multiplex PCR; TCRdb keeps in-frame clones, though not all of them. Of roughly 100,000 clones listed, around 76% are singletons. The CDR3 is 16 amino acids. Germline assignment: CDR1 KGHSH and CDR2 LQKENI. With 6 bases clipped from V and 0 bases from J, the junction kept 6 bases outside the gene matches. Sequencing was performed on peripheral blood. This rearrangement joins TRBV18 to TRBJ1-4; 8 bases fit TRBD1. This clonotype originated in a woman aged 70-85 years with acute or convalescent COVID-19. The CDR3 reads CASSLGQAATNEKLFF. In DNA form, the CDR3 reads TGTGCCAGCTCCTTGGGACAGGCTGCAACTAATGAAAAACTGTTTTTT.